These T cell receptor beta chains were read from a single sample in a study of OX40 agonist ivuxolimab in advanced cancers. The table came from immunoSEQ multiplex PCR; TCRdb's copy has only in-frame clones and leaves some out. The table includes nearly 9,000 clones, about nine tenths detected once. The source material was CD4+ or CD8+ T cells sorted from blood, sampled in a trial of the OX40 agonist ivuxolimab. Receptor source: an adult with an advanced solid tumor such as melanoma, head and neck, liver or kidney cancer. CDR3s include the opening cysteine and the closing phenylalanine or tryptophan. Each record gives: CDR3 DNA, CDR3 protein, V gene, clone size, J gene, D gene. The D gene is left open where the match is weak. Expanded clones are given a class, and other clones once, few, many or no size at all.

TGTGCCAGCAGCCTAGGACGGACAGCTAACTATGGCTACACCTTC | CASSLGRTANYGYTF | TRBV5-6 | NA | TRBJ1-2 | NA
TGTGCCAGCAGTTTAGACTCCCTTGAGGATACGCAGTATTTT | CASSLDSLEDTQYF | TRBV27 | NA | TRBJ2-3 | NA
TGTGCCTGGTCGGGGGTGCGGGGCACTGAAGCTTTCTTT | CAWSGVRGTEAFF | TRBV30 | NA | TRBJ1-1 | NA
TGTGCCAGCAGTGGCTGGACTAGCGGGAACCCCTACAATGAGCAGTTCTTC | CASSGWTSGNPYNEQFF | TRBV6-1 | NA | TRBJ2-1 | TRBD2
TGTGCCAGCCGCGAGGGACAGGGGGCCGAGCAGTACTTC | CASREGQGAEQYF | TRBV6-6 | NA | TRBJ2-7 | TRBD1
TGTGCCAGCAGCCTTAGGATCATGGGGCCAGGTGATCAGCCCCAGCATTTT | CASSLRIMGPGDQPQHF | TRBV7-8 | NA | TRBJ1-5 | NA
TGTGCCAGCAGTTTATACGCCTCTGGGGCCAACGTCCTGACTTTC | CASSLYASGANVLTF | TRBV27 | NA | TRBJ2-6 | NA
TGTGCCAGCAGTTCCCCCCCCAGGGGGCATCAGCCCCAGCATTTT | CASSSPPRGHQPQHF | TRBV28 | NA | TRBJ1-5 | TRBD1
TGCGCCAGCAGCCCCGCCTCCATCTCAAGTTCCTACGAGCAGTACTTC | CASSPASISSSYEQYF | TRBV4-3 | NA | TRBJ2-7 | NA
TGTGCCAGCAGCTTAGTTCTAGGGACCTACAATGAGCAGTTCTTC | CASSLVLGTYNEQFF | TRBV7-9 | NA | TRBJ2-1 | NA
TGTGCCAGCAGCCCTTTGGTTAGCGGGAGTCGCAATGAGCAGTTCTTC | CASSPLVSGSRNEQFF | TRBV4-2 | NA | TRBJ2-1 | TRBD2
TGCGCCAGCAGTGAACTAGCGGGGGATTACAATGAGCAGTTCTTC | CASSELAGDYNEQFF | TRBV23-1 | NA | TRBJ2-1 | TRBD2
TGTGCCAGCAGCTTCATCCCCAACAGGGAGGGCGATGAAAAACTGTTTTTT | CASSFIPNREGDEKLFF | TRBV7-9 | NA | TRBJ1-4 | NA
TGCGCCAGCATCCTAGCGGGGGGCAGAGATACGCAGTATTTT | CASILAGGRDTQYF | TRBV5-1 | NA | TRBJ2-3 | TRBD2
TGCGCCAGCAGCTTGGAGTACAGAGATGGCTACACCTTC | CASSLEYRDGYTF | TRBV5-1 | NA | TRBJ1-2 | NA
TGTGCCAGCAGCCTGGGACAGCCCCCCATGAACACTGAAGCTTTCTTT | CASSLGQPPMNTEAFF | TRBV11-1 | NA | TRBJ1-1 | TRBD1
TGTGCCAGCAGCTTAGCGGGACAGCAGACCTACGAGCAGTACTTC | CASSLAGQQTYEQYF | TRBV11-1 | NA | TRBJ2-7 | TRBD1
TGTGCCAGCAGTCCCTGGGACACTGAAGCTTTCTTT | CASSPWDTEAFF | TRBV2 | NA | TRBJ1-1 | NA
TGTGCCATCAGGGGACAGACATACGAGCAGTACTTC | CAIRGQTYEQYF | TRBV10-3 | few | TRBJ2-7 | TRBD1
TGTGCCAGCAGCCCAGGGGGCTTGGATACGCAGTATTTT | CASSPGGLDTQYF | TRBV7-2 | few | TRBJ2-3 | TRBD1
TGTGCCAGTAGTATCGGGACAGACTACGAGCAGTACTTC | CASSIGTDYEQYF | TRBV19 | large | TRBJ2-7 | TRBD1
TGTGCCAGCAGTGGTATAGCGGGAGGGAGTTACGAGCAGTACTTC | CASSGIAGGSYEQYF | TRBV6-5 | NA | TRBJ2-7 | TRBD2
TGTGCCAGCATAGGCAATGAGCAGTTCTTC | CASIGNEQFF | TRBV2 | NA | TRBJ2-1 | NA
TGTGCCAGCAGCGCCTGGACAGGCAAGGGCGCTGAAGCTTTCTTT | CASSAWTGKGAEAFF | TRBV9 | NA | TRBJ1-1 | TRBD1
TGTGCCAGCAGTAAGGGGTTCAGGGGAGCCGAGCAGTACTTC | CASSKGFRGAEQYF | TRBV27 | NA | TRBJ2-7 | NA
TGCAGCGTTGAGGGACAGGGGGCGAACTACGAGCAGTACTTC | CSVEGQGANYEQYF | TRBV29-1 | NA | TRBJ2-7 | TRBD1
TGTGCCAGCAACTTAAACCTCTACGAGCAGTACTTC | CASNLNLYEQYF | TRBV6-1 | once | TRBJ2-7 | NA
TGTGCCAGCAGTTCGGGACAGGTGGGAGAGACCCAGTACTTC | CASSSGQVGETQYF | TRBV2 | NA | TRBJ2-5 | TRBD1
TGTGCCAGCAGTGCAGGGACGGTGGTGGCTAATGAAAAACTGTTTTTT | CASSAGTVVANEKLFF | TRBV6-1 | NA | TRBJ1-4 | NA